A single sample is the source of the 18 T cell receptor beta chains below, sequenced in a study of cytomegalovirus exposure and HLA in healthy donors. PCR used 60 Vbeta primers and 13 Jbeta primers. The method was immunoSEQ multiplex PCR; TCRdb's version includes in-frame clones alone and lacks a portion of them. This sample's table reports about 91,000 clones. Sequenced: PBMCs. The source of these receptors is a woman under 40 in good health and CMV-seronegative.

The gene calls are TRBV27 and TRBJ1-2; perhaps TRBD1 as D (5 bases). The V gene lost 6 bases and the J gene lost 3 bases, with 17 bases spanning the gap. Per the germline V gene, CDR1 is MNHEY and CDR2 is SMNVEV (reference sequence). CDR3 length equals 15 residues. The CDR3 region has the DNA TGTGCCAGCAGCCCCCCCGGGGGAAGTCACTATGGCTACACCTTC. It is translated as CASSPPGGSHYGYTF.

This chain connects TRBV10-3 to TRBJ1-1, with D perhaps matching TRBD1 (5 bases). The CDR3 totals 13 residues. The germline V and J ends were trimmed by 1 base and 3 bases, with 6 bases remaining between them. The germline gives CDR1 ENHRY, CDR2 SYGVKD. The CDR3: CAISEWGDTEAFF. The CDR3 DNA reads TGTGCCATCAGTGAGTGGGGGGACACTGAAGCTTTCTTT.

The chain links TRBV5-1 to TRBJ1-3; D not resolved. CDR1 is SGHRS and CDR2 is YFSETQ in the germline V gene. Trimming shortened V by 2 bases and J by 0 bases, and 9 bases separated the two germline ends. The CDR3 is made up of 15 amino acids. CDR3 nucleotide sequence: TGCGCCAGCAGCTTTAACGGAGACTCTGGAAACACCATATATTTT. This sequence encodes CASSFNGDSGNTIYF.

The rearrangement joins TRBV15 to TRBJ2-7; TRBD1 matches at 8 bases. Germline assignment: CDR1 LNHNV and CDR2 YYDKDF (reference sequence). This CDR3 has 16 residues. The V segment lost 5 bases and the J segment 3 bases; nucleotides outside the gene matches: 12. The CDR3 region is CATSPTDRGGIYEQYF. The CDR3 DNA sequence: TGTGCCACCAGCCCTACCGACAGGGGTGGAATCTACGAGCAGTACTTC.

Of note for this clone: The same CDR3 arises from other DNA sequences in this sample as well. The chain combines TRBV5-4 with TRBJ2-3; 11 nucleotides line up with TRBD2. Unmatched junction bases numbered 1, after V lost 1 base and J lost 3 bases. The CDR3 covers 15 residues. Germline CDR1 is SGHNT and CDR2 is YYREEE (reference sequence). CDR3 sequence: CASSLTSGGTDTQYF. Here the CDR3 DNA reads TGTGCCAGCAGCTTGACTAGCGGGGGAACAGATACGCAGTATTTT. The full variable domain, its missing parts supplied by reference TRBV5-4 and TRBJ2-3, is ETGVTQSPTHLIKTRGQQVTLRCSSQSGHNTVSWYQQALGQGPQFIFQYYREEENGRGNFPPRFSGLQFPNYSSELNVNALELDDSALYLCASSLTSGGTDTQYFGPGTRLTVL.

The chain is built from TRBV2 and TRBJ2-3, with TRBD2 matching 11 bases. Germline-derived CDR1 and CDR2 are SNHLY and FYNNEI. The CDR3 totals 14 residues. With V trimmed by 6 bases and J by 4 bases, 3 bases remained unmatched. CDR3 loop: CASSVLAGADTQYF. DNA for the CDR3: TGTGCCAGCAGCGTACTAGCGGGGGCAGATACGCAGTATTTT.

The V call is TRBV7-8, the J call TRBJ2-7; the match to TRBD2 covers 9 bases. Germline loops: CDR1 SGHVS, CDR2 FQNEAQ. The CDR3 is 13 residues long. J lost 5 bases, V lost 7 bases, and 6 bases had no gene match. DNA of the CDR3: TGTGCCAGCATCCCAGCGGGAGGAGACGAGCAGTACTTC. Translating it yields CASIPAGGDEQYF. Combining the CDR3 with reference TRBV7-8 and TRBJ2-7 gives the whole variable domain GAGVSQSPRYKVAKRGQDVALRCDPISGHVSLFWYQQALGQGPEFLTYFQNEAQLDKSGLPSDRFFAERPEGSVSTLKIQRTQQEDSAVYLCASIPAGGDEQYFGPGTRLTVT.

The chain uses TRBV29-1 and TRBJ1-2; a possible D gene is TRBD1 (5 bases). The CDR3 spans 10 residues. The germline CDR1 and CDR2 sequences are SQVTM and ANQGSEA. Trimming removed 7 bases from V and 8 bases from J, with 11 bases in between. CDR3 DNA sequence: TGCAGCGCCTTAGGGGCGGGCTACACCTTC. It yields the protein CSALGAGYTF.

CDR3 residues: CASSPTGVNEQFF. The CDR3 DNA reads as TGTGCCAGCAGTCCGACAGGGGTCAATGAGCAGTTCTTC. The chain uses TRBV6-5 and TRBJ2-1; TRBD1 matches at 8 bases. The CDR3 runs 13 residues. Losses at the gene ends were 5 bases for V and 6 bases for J; bases not matched to a gene: 3. The germline V gene encodes CDR1 MNHEY and CDR2 SVGAGI.

CDR3: CASSSRLAGASTDTQYF. CDR3 in DNA: TGTGCCAGCAGTTCTCGACTAGCGGGGGCCTCCACAGATACGCAGTATTTT. The gene calls are TRBV7-8 and TRBJ2-3, with 12 nucleotides matching TRBD2. Germline V CDR1 and CDR2: SGHVS, FQNEAQ. V lost 6 bases, J lost 2 bases, and 9 bases stayed unmatched. CDR3 size: 17 residues.

The genes are TRBV7-9 and TRBJ1-4; TRBD1 agrees at 9 bases. Germline V CDR1 and CDR2: SEHNR, FQNEAQ (reference sequence). The junction had 7 bases not matched to a gene; V was cut back by 5 bases and J by 0 bases. This CDR3 region has 17 residues. The CDR3 DNA follows: TGTGCCAGCAGCCCGGGACAGGGTTTTGCAACTAATGAAAAACTGTTTTTT. Translated: CASSPGQGFATNEKLFF.

In regard to this clone: The sample holds other DNA sequences that translate to the same CDR3. The chain combines TRBV29-1 with TRBJ1-3; D might be TRBD1 (6 bases). Germline V lookup: CDR1 SQVTM, CDR2 ANQGSEA. CDR3 length equals 12 residues. Trimming took 4 bases from V and 4 from J, leaving 8 bases between them. Here the CDR3 reads CSVGQGGNTIYF. In nucleotides, the CDR3 is TGCAGCGTTGGGCAGGGGGGAAACACCATATATTTT.

The CDR3 bases are TGTGCCAGTAGTGTCCGGGACAGGGCTCAGCCCCAGCATTTT. This translates into CASSVRDRAQPQHF. The chain is built from TRBV19 and TRBJ1-5; 9 nucleotides match TRBD1. Germline CDR1 is LNHDA and CDR2 is SQIVND (reference sequence). With 5 bases clipped from V and 6 bases from J, the junction kept 5 bases outside the gene matches. This CDR3 comprises 14 residues.

The J gene is TRBJ2-7, the V gene TRBV5-5; TRBD1 matches at 8 bases. This CDR3 has 15 residues. Germline V gene sequence: CDR1 SGHKS, CDR2 YYEKEE (reference sequence). J lost 10 bases, V lost 4 bases, and 16 bases had no gene match. CDR3 bases: TGTGCCAGCAGCCAGAACCCGGACAGGGCTTGGGCTCAGTACTTC. Residues: CASSQNPDRAWAQYF.

This chain links TRBV28 with TRBJ2-1; 8 bases match TRBD2. The length of the CDR3 is 15 residues. V trimming: 5 bases; J trimming: 4 bases; junction bases outside the gene matches: 7. CDR1 MDHEN and CDR2 SYDVKM come from the germline V gene. The CDR3 spells CASSVAGLEYNEQFF. CDR3 sequence (DNA): TGTGCCAGCAGTGTAGCGGGGCTAGAGTACAATGAGCAGTTCTTC.

The V gene is TRBV7-9, the J gene TRBJ1-6; 7 bases are a match to TRBD1. Germline CDR1 is SEHNR and CDR2 is FQNEAQ (reference sequence). Trimming removed 1 base from V and 7 bases from J; junction bases left unmatched: 7. The CDR3 runs 16 residues. CDR3 loop: CASSLGGQVGNSPLHF. CDR3 DNA: TGTGCCAGCAGCTTAGGTGGACAGGTCGGCAATTCACCCCTCCACTTT.

The chain combines TRBV25-1 with TRBJ1-4; D might be TRBD1 (5 bases). V lost 6 bases, J lost 5 bases, and 22 bases lay in between. This CDR3 has 17 residues. In germline, CDR1 is MGHDK, CDR2 SYGVNS. CDR3 loop: CASSDSLLAGLNEKLFF. In nucleotides, the CDR3 is TGTGCCAGCAGCGATTCTCTCTTGGCAGGGCTGAATGAAAAACTGTTTTTT. Full variable domain (rest looked up from reference TRBV25-1 and TRBJ1-4): EADIYQTPRYLVIGTGKKITLECSQTMGHDKMYWYQQDPGMELHLIHYSYGVNSTEKGDLSSESTVSRIRTEHFPLTLESARPSHTSQYLCASSDSLLAGLNEKLFFGSGTQLSVL.

The chain is built from TRBV7-3 and TRBJ2-3, with 7 bases identical to TRBD2. The CDR3 covers 16 residues. Losses at the gene ends were 4 bases for V and 0 bases for J; bases not matched to a gene: 7. The germline gives CDR1 SGHTA, CDR2 FQGTGA. The CDR3 nucleotides read TGTGCCAGCAGCTCCACGGGAGGTACTAGCACAGATACGCAGTATTTT. Translation gives CASSSTGGTSTDTQYF.